These 4 T cell receptor beta chains share one sample of origin, sequenced in a study of cytomegalovirus exposure and HLA in healthy donors. The PCR made use of 60 Vbeta and 13 Jbeta primers. TCRdb keeps only in-frame clones here, not all; method: immunoSEQ multiplex PCR. The table has around 230,000 clones, over 75% seen once; the top ten hold 0.4% to 0.6%. The sequenced sample was PBMCs. The receptors derive from a boy aged 5-17 years in good health and CMV-seronegative.

The CDR3 DNA is TGTGCCAGCAGCTCCAAAGGGCCCCCGGGGGGCGTGCAAGGCTACACCTTC. This encodes CASSSKGPPGGVQGYTF. The rearrangement joins TRBV11-3 to TRBJ1-2; D might be TRBD1 (6 bases). The CDR3 consists of 17 residues. Germline assignment: CDR1 SGHNT and CDR2 YENEEA. Deletions cut 4 bases from V and 8 bases from J, with 26 bases between.

This clone has only a few counts. The rearrangement uses TRBV6-5 and TRBJ1-1; D unresolved. Trimming shortened V by 5 bases and J by 7 bases, and 5 bases separated the two germline ends. The CDR3 has 10 residues. In germline, CDR1 is MNHEY, CDR2 SVGAGI. CDR3 nucleotides: TGTGCCAGCAGTGTCATTGAAGCTTTCTTT. Its translation: CASSVIEAFF.

This sequence joins TRBV4-2 and TRBJ1-2, with no clear D. This CDR3 is 15 amino acids long. CDR1 and CDR2 from the germline V gene are LGHNA and YNFKEQ. The ends were cut back, 1 base at V and 2 bases at J, with 11 bases in the middle. CDR3 loop: CASSQAASVNYGYTF. DNA for the CDR3: TGTGCCAGCAGCCAAGCCGCGTCGGTGAACTATGGCTACACCTTC.

The rearrangement uses TRBV14 and TRBJ2-3, with 7 positions matching TRBD2. The CDR3 length is 16 residues. Germline V CDR1 and CDR2: SGHDN, FVKESK. V was pared by 0 bases and J by 0 bases, with 3 bases of the junction left unmatched. The CDR3 reads CASSQDRRGSTDTQYF. As DNA, the CDR3 is TGTGCCAGCAGCCAAGATCGGCGGGGGAGCACAGATACGCAGTATTTT.